This passage covers 32 T cell receptor beta chains from one sample sequenced in a study of regulatory T cells in long-lasting Graves disease. Assembly of TCR beta libraries relied on iRepertoire HTBI primers together with Arm-PCR of CDR3 regions. TCRdb reprocessed the multiplex PCR reads via MiXCR and lists one record per CDR3 protein. This table has 400,000 to 500,000 distinct CDR3 sequences, about a fifth appearing once. Time point in this sample: persistent/refractory GD, antithyroid drugs over 5 years with positive TRAb. The TCR library was made from RNA extracted from PBMCs. The input for sequencing was peripheral blood mononuclear cells (PBMCs), taken when the disease was refractory, from a patient treated with antithyroid drugs. The source of these receptors is a female donor with Graves disease.

This clonotype was observed many times. This chain joins TRBV28 and TRBJ1-1; a weak D match, TRBD1 (5 bases). Germline V gene lookup returns CDR1 MDHEN and CDR2 SYDVKM. V was clipped by 4 bases and J by 11 bases, with 17 bases between them. CDR3 size: 13 residues. The CDR3 nucleotides are TGTGCCAGCAGTTATATTCAGGGTGTGGGGGCTTTCTTT. This translates into CASSYIQGVGAFF. The full variable domain, completed using reference TRBV28 and TRBJ1-1, is DVKVTQSSRYLVKRTGEKVFLECVQDMDHENMFWYRQDPGLGLRLIYFSYDVKMKEKGDIPEGYSVSREKKERFSLILESASTNQTSMYLCASSYIQGVGAFFGQGTRLTVV.

This clonotype appeared many times. The rearrangement joins TRBV5-5 to TRBJ2-7; possible D gene TRBD1, 6 bases. Looked up from germline, CDR1 is SGHKS and CDR2 is YYEKEE (reference sequence). Trimming pared 5 bases from V and 0 bases from J, leaving 12 bases between. There are 14 residues in the CDR3. CDR3 nucleotide sequence: TGTGCCAGCAGAGCCGGGACACTCTCCTACGAGCAGTACTTC. This sequence encodes CASRAGTLSYEQYF.

V is TRBV7-2 and J is TRBJ2-2; 9 bases are shared with TRBD1. V gave up 5 bases and J gave up 3 bases; unmatched junction bases: 4. The germline V gene has CDR1 SGHTA and CDR2 FQGNSA. The CDR3 runs 15 residues. In nucleotides, the CDR3 is TGTGCCAGCAGCGCTTACAGGGGGCACACCGGGGAGCTGTTTTTT. This codes for CASSAYRGHTGELFF.

On this clonotype: At one end the junction does not follow the germline gene, possibly because of a read error. J is TRBJ2-7 and V is TRBV27, with D perhaps matching TRBD2 (6 bases). The CDR3 contains 14 residues. Per the germline V gene, CDR1 is MNHEY and CDR2 is SMNVEV (reference sequence). The CDR3 loop is CASSPPGLSCEQYF. In DNA form, the CDR3 reads TGTGCCAGCAGTCCGCCGGGACTTTCCTGCGAGCAGTACTTC.

The gene calls are TRBV4-1 and TRBJ2-7; 7 nucleotides agree with TRBD1. CDR1 is MGHRA, CDR2 YSYEKL, per germline. V shed 4 bases, J shed 3 bases, and the junction held 12 bases outside the gene matches. This CDR3 comprises 16 residues. In DNA form, the CDR3 reads TGCGCCAGCAGCCCCGAGGGGGCCAGGGGCGGCTACGAGCAGTACTTC. The encoded protein is CASSPEGARGGYEQYF.

This chain uses TRBV7-9 with TRBJ1-3; the D gene is possibly TRBD1 (5 bases). Trimming left V 5 bases short and J 0 bases short, with 17 bases between. The CDR3 spans 17 residues. The germline V gene has CDR1 SEHNR and CDR2 FQNEAQ (reference sequence). This chain's CDR3 is CASSPGTGGYSGNTIYF. CDR3 coding DNA: TGTGCCAGCAGCCCTGGGACCGGCGGCTACTCTGGAAACACCATATATTTT.

This clonotype was found a few times. V usage is TRBV7-8 and J usage is TRBJ2-7; D ambiguous. The V end was cut by 5 bases, the J end by 4 bases, with 15 bases between. The CDR3 is made up of 14 amino acids. CDR1 is SGHVS and CDR2 is FQNEAQ in the germline V gene. CDR3: CASSQRPISYEQYF. In nucleotides, the CDR3 is TGTGCCAGCAGCCAACGCCCAATATCTTACGAGCAGTACTTC.

This clonotype was counted many times. This chain uses TRBV27 with TRBJ2-5; D possibly uses TRBD1 or TRBD2 (5 bases each). This CDR3 contains 13 residues. Germline values: CDR1 MNHEY, CDR2 SMNVEV (reference sequence). Between the trimmed V and J ends, which lost 7 bases and 9 bases, there was a span of 18 bases. This CDR3 is CASIGTISGPQYF. For the CDR3, the DNA is TGTGCCAGCATAGGGACGATCAGTGGGCCCCAGTACTTC.

This clonotype turned up a few times. The chain is built from TRBV10-3 and TRBJ2-5; possibly TRBD2 for D (6 bases). V lost 7 bases and J 5 bases, leaving 17 bases between the germline ends. The CDR3 totals 14 residues. CDR1 is ENHRY and CDR2 is SYGVKD in the germline V gene. The CDR3 is CAITPVAGSETQYF. The CDR3 coding sequence is TGTGCCATCACCCCGGTCGCGGGGTCCGAGACCCAGTACTTC.

This chain links TRBV5-6 with TRBJ2-1; D unclear. CDR3 length: 12 residues. Trimming left V 1 base short and J 4 bases short, with 3 bases between. From germline, CDR1 is SGHDT and CDR2 YYEEEE. This chain's CDR3 is CASSLRYNEQFF. The CDR3 region has the DNA TGTGCCAGCAGCTTGAGATACAATGAGCAGTTCTTC.

The chain is built from TRBV7-8 and TRBJ2-2, with 8 bases fitting TRBD1. The CDR3 has 17 amino acids. The germline gives CDR1 SGHVS, CDR2 FQNEAQ. J lost 5 bases, V lost 4 bases, and 12 bases had no gene match. In nucleotides, the CDR3 is TGTGCCAGCAGCTCTCCAGACGACAGGGGTCGAACCGGGGAGCTGTTTTTT. It codes for CASSSPDDRGRTGELFF. Together with reference TRBV7-8 and TRBJ2-2, the CDR3 gives the full variable domain: GAGVSQSPRYKVAKRGQDVALRCDPISGHVSLFWYQQALGQGPEFLTYFQNEAQLDKSGLPSDRFFAERPEGSVSTLKIQRTQQEDSAVYLCASSSPDDRGRTGELFFGEGSRLTVL.

This clonotype was counted many times. V and J are TRBV6-9 and TRBJ1-2; maybe TRBD1 (5 bases). The V end lost 4 bases, the J end lost 7 bases, and 13 bases lay between the germline ends. From germline, CDR1 is MNHGY and CDR2 SVAAGI. The CDR3 extends over 13 amino acids. For the CDR3, the DNA is TGTGCCAGCAGTTGGGGCATGACTAGTGGCTACACCTTC. Translating it yields CASSWGMTSGYTF.

The table lists this clonotype with a few counts. This sequence joins TRBV12-3 or TRBV12-4 and TRBJ2-1; TRBD2 might be the D (5 bases). The CDR3 is 12 amino acids. Trimming pared 5 bases from V and 5 bases from J, leaving 7 bases between. The DNA for the CDR3 is TGTGCCAGCAGTCCCGGGAACAATGAGCAGTTCTTC. Translation gives CASSPGNNEQFF.

The chain has TRBV5-1 and TRBJ2-3, with a tentative D call TRBD1 (5 bases). V gave up 2 bases and J gave up 5 bases, with 12 bases separating them. This CDR3 has 14 residues. Germline V lookup: CDR1 SGHRS, CDR2 YFSETQ. The CDR3 here is CASSFLQVGDTQYF. DNA of the CDR3: TGCGCCAGCAGCTTTTTACAGGTTGGAGATACGCAGTATTTT. Based on the CDR3 plus reference TRBV5-1 and TRBJ2-3, the full variable domain is KAGVTQTPRYLIKTRGQQVTLSCSPISGHRSVSWYQQTPGQGLQFLFEYFSETQRNKGNFPGRFSGRQFSNSRSEMNVSTLELGDSALYLCASSFLQVGDTQYFGPGTRLTVL.

This clonotype was observed many times. The chain is built from TRBV28 and TRBJ2-7; D call uncertain. The CDR3 covers 13 residues. Germline CDR1 and CDR2: MDHEN and SYDVKM. V dropped 10 bases and J dropped 7 bases, with 20 bases sitting between them. CDR3 sequence reads: CATTPLGPGEQYF. CDR3 bases: TGTGCCACCACCCCGTTGGGCCCTGGGGAGCAGTACTTC.

This clonotype has only one observation. The V and J genes are TRBV2 and TRBJ2-1; D not resolved. The V gene lost 8 bases and the J gene lost 0 bases, with 11 bases spanning the gap. CDR1 is SNHLY, CDR2 FYNNEI, per germline. The CDR3 is made up of 14 amino acids. In DNA, the CDR3 is TGTGCCAGCGTCCCGGCGAGCTCCTACAATGAGCAGTTCTTC. Protein sequence: CASVPASSYNEQFF.

The CDR3 bases are TGTGCCAGCTCACCAACCGCGAGCGGGAGGGCTTACAATGAGCAGTTCTTC. Translation gives CASSPTASGRAYNEQFF. The rearrangement joins TRBV18 to TRBJ2-1; 10 bases fit TRBD2. This CDR3 is 17 amino acids long. CDR1 KGHSH and CDR2 LQKENI come from the germline V gene. V gave up 2 bases and J gave up 4 bases; unmatched junction bases: 8.

The CDR3 DNA reads as TGTGCCAGCAGCTCTATCCGGGACAGCTCCCTTCTTAACTATGGCTACACCTTC. Translation gives CASSSIRDSSLLNYGYTF. V and J are TRBV11-2 and TRBJ1-2, with 7 bases fitting TRBD1. CDR3 length equals 18 residues. Germline CDR1 is SGHAT and CDR2 is FQNNGV. With V trimmed by 4 bases and J by 1 base, 15 bases remained unmatched.

This rearrangement joins TRBV5-5 to TRBJ2-3, with unresolved D. The V and J ends lost 0 bases and 2 bases respectively, with 10 bases between them. Looked up from germline, CDR1 is SGHKS and CDR2 is YYEKEE (reference sequence). The CDR3 is made up of 15 amino acids. The CDR3: CASSLGGYSTDTQYF. CDR3 nucleotide sequence: TGTGCCAGCAGCTTGGGAGGTTACTCCACAGATACGCAGTATTTT.

This clonotype was seen repeatedly, ten times or more. The CDR3 coding sequence is TGTGCCAGCAGCCGACAGGGCGGTGACAATCAGCCCCAGCATTTT. This gives the protein CASSRQGGDNQPQHF. The rearrangement joins TRBV2 to TRBJ1-5, with 7 bases that match TRBD1. This CDR3 region has 15 residues. Germline V gene data show CDR1 as SNHLY and CDR2 as FYNNEI. The V segment lost 6 bases and the J segment 3 bases; nucleotides outside the gene matches: 8.

The chain links TRBV5-4 to TRBJ2-2; no firm D call. Germline V gives CDR1 SGHNT, CDR2 YYREEE (reference sequence). V lost 1 base and J 2 bases, leaving 6 bases between the germline ends. The CDR3 is 14 amino acids. CDR3 sequence: CASSLRFNTGELFF. The DNA for the CDR3 is TGTGCCAGCAGCTTGCGGTTTAACACCGGGGAGCTGTTTTTT.

This clonotype has a count of ten or more. The chain is built from TRBV30 and TRBJ1-6; 7 nucleotides agree with TRBD1. From germline, CDR1 is GTSNPN and CDR2 SVGIG (reference sequence). V trimming: 8 bases; J trimming: 10 bases; junction bases outside the gene matches: 11. The CDR3 spans 13 residues. The CDR3 DNA is TGTGCCCGTACAGACAGGGACGGATCACCCCTCCACTTT. It is translated as CARTDRDGSPLHF.

This sequence joins TRBV7-2 and TRBJ1-3; the D is unclear. Germline CDR1 SGHTA, CDR2 FQGNSA. V lost 6 bases and J lost 4, with 13 bases in between. This CDR3 spans 14 amino acids. In DNA form, the CDR3 reads TGTGCCAGCAGTCGCATGGCTAAAGGAAACACCATATATTTT. Its translation is CASSRMAKGNTIYF.

The CDR3 is CASSQDGRSGELFF. DNA for the CDR3: TGTGCCAGCAGCCAAGATGGCAGGAGCGGGGAGCTGTTTTTT. The chain employs TRBV3-1 and TRBJ2-2; D is unresolved. Germline CDR1 LGHDT, CDR2 YNNKEL (reference sequence). The CDR3 contains 14 residues. The germline V and J ends were trimmed by 0 bases and 7 bases, with 9 bases remaining between them. Drawing the rest from reference TRBV3-1 and TRBJ2-2, the complete variable domain is DTAVSQTPKYLVTQMGNDKSIKCEQNLGHDTMYWYKQDSKKFLKIMFSYNNKELIINETVPNRFSPKSPDKAHLNLHINSLELGDSAVYFCASSQDGRSGELFFGEGSRLTVL.

This clonotype appeared many times. The CDR3 coding sequence is TGTGCCAGCAGGGAGGACGGGGCGCAAGAGACCCAGTACTTC. It codes for CASREDGAQETQYF. The gene calls are TRBV2 and TRBJ2-5; D tentatively reads TRBD1 or TRBD2 (5 bases each). CDR3 length: 14 amino acids. The V and J ends lost 6 bases and 2 bases respectively, with 13 bases between them. CDR1 and CDR2 from the germline V gene are SNHLY and FYNNEI.

In this sample, this clonotype turned up many times. The V and J genes are TRBV6-1 and TRBJ2-7; 11 bases line up with TRBD1. Germline lookup yields CDR1 MNHNS and CDR2 SASEGT. The CDR3 length is 14 residues. V lost 10 bases and J lost 1; bases outside the gene matches: 6. CDR3: CATRTGGLSYEQYF. The DNA for the CDR3 is TGTGCCACCCGGACAGGGGGCCTTTCCTACGAGCAGTACTTC.

This rearrangement joins TRBV5-1 to TRBJ1-6; D may be TRBD1 (6 bases). V lost 5 bases and J 7 bases, leaving 10 bases between the germline ends. Germline CDR1 and CDR2: SGHRS and YFSETQ. The CDR3 is 13 amino acids. The CDR3 is CASRQGMNSPLHF. In DNA form, the CDR3 reads TGCGCCAGCAGGCAGGGGATGAATTCACCCCTCCACTTT.

This chain joins TRBV9 and TRBJ2-5; D is possibly TRBD2 (6 bases). Trimming removed 3 bases at V and 5 bases at J, with 20 bases between. There are 16 residues in the CDR3. In germline, CDR1 is SGDLS, CDR2 YYNGEE. The CDR3 DNA reads as TGTGCCAGCAGCGCTGCCCCCCGGACGACTAGGGAGACCCAGTACTTC. Its translation is CASSAAPRTTRETQYF. Based on the CDR3 plus reference TRBV9 and TRBJ2-5, the full variable domain is DSGVTQTPKHLITATGQRVTLRCSPRSGDLSVYWYQQSLDQGLQFLIQYYNGEERAKGNILERFSAQQFPDLHSELNLSSLELGDSALYFCASSAAPRTTRETQYFGPGTRLLVL.

This clonotype was seen at least ten times. The chain is built from TRBV12-3 or TRBV12-4 and TRBJ2-1; tentative D call: TRBD2 (6 bases). This CDR3 is 14 amino acids long. Trimming took off 6 bases at V and 13 bases at J, with 22 bases between the two ends. CDR3 in DNA: TGTGCCAGCAGCTCTTCTAAATTCCGGGACTCTCAGTTCTTC. It specifies CASSSSKFRDSQFF.

This clonotype turned up a few times. The rearrangement uses TRBV18 and TRBJ2-7; D is possibly TRBD1 (5 bases). This CDR3 comprises 13 residues. Germline V gives CDR1 KGHSH, CDR2 LQKENI. The V gene lost 0 bases and the J gene lost 7 bases, with 10 bases spanning the gap. The CDR3 spells CASSPPGRAEQYF. CDR3 in DNA: TGTGCCAGCTCACCACCGGGCAGGGCGGAGCAGTACTTC.

This clonotype was counted ten times or more. V gene TRBV2 combines with J gene TRBJ1-1; tentatively, D is TRBD1 (6 bases). This CDR3 has 14 residues. V shed 4 bases and J shed 2 bases, with 11 bases lying between them. Germline loops: CDR1 SNHLY, CDR2 FYNNEI. The CDR3 DNA sequence: TGTGCCAGCAGTGTCGACAGGTCAAACACTGAAGCTTTCTTT. Protein product: CASSVDRSNTEAFF.

This clonotype was seen at least ten times. V usage is TRBV12-3 or TRBV12-4 and J usage is TRBJ1-1; D might be TRBD1 (5 bases). Trimming took 2 bases from V and 1 from J, leaving 8 bases between them. The CDR3 is 14 amino acids. This chain's CDR3 is CASSLSGQNTEAFF. The CDR3 DNA reads as TGTGCCAGCAGTTTATCAGGGCAGAACACTGAAGCTTTCTTT.